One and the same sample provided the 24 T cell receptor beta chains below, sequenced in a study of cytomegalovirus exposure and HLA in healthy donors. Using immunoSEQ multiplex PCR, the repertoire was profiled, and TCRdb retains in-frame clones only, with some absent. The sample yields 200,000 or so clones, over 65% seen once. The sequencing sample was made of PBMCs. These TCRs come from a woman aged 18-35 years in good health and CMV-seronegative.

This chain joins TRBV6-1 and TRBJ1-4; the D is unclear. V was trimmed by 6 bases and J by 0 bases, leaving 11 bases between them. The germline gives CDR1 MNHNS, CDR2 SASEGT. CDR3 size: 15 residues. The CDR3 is CASSWRFATNEKLFF. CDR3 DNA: TGTGCCAGCAGCTGGAGGTTCGCAACTAATGAAAAACTGTTTTTT.

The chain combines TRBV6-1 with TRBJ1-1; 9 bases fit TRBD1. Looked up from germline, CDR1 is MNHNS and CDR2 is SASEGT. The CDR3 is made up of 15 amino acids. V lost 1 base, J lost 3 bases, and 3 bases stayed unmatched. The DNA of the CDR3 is TGTGCCAGCAGTGAAGGGACAGGGGCGTACACTGAAGCTTTCTTT. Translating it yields CASSEGTGAYTEAFF.

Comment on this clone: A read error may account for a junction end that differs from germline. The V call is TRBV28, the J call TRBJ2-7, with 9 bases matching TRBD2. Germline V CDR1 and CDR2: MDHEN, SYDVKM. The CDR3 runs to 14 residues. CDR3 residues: CASTPGRASGTSRF. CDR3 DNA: TGTGCCAGCACCCCAGGTAGGGCTAGCGGGACCTCCCGGTTC.

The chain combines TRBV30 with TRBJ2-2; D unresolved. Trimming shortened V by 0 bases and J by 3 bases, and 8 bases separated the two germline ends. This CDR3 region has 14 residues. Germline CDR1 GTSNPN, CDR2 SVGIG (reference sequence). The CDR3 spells CAWSVGLYTGELFF. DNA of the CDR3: TGTGCCTGGAGTGTAGGGCTATACACCGGGGAGCTGTTTTTT.

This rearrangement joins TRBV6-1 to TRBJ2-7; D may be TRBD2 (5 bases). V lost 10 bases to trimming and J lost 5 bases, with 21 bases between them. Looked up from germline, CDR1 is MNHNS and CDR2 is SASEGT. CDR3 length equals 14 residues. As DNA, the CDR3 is TGTGCCACCGATCAGGCGGGTCTCGCCCACGAGCAGTACTTC. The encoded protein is CATDQAGLAHEQYF.

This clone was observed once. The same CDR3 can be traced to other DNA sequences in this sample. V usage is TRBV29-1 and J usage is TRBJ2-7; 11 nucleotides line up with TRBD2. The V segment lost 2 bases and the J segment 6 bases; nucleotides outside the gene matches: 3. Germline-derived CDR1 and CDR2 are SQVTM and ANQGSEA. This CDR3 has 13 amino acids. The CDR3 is CSVEPLAGGEQYF. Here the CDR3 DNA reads TGCAGCGTTGAACCTCTAGCGGGAGGCGAGCAGTACTTC.

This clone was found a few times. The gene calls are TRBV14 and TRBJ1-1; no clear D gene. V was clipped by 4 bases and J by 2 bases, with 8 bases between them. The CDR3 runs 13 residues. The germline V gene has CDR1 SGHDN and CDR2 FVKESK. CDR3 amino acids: CASSLWANTEAFF. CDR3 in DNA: TGTGCCAGCAGCCTCTGGGCAAACACTGAAGCTTTCTTT.

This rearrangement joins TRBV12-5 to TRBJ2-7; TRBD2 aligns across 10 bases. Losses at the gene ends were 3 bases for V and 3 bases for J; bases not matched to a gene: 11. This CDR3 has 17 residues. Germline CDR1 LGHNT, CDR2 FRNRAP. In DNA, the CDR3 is TGTGCTAGTGGTTTCCCCCCCTCTAGCGGGGGAAACTACGAGCAGTACTTC. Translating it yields CASGFPPSSGGNYEQYF. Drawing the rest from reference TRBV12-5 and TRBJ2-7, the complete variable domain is DARVTQTPRHKVTEMGQEVTMRCQPILGHNTVFWYRQTMMQGLELLAYFRNRAPLDDSGMPKDRFSAEMPDATLATLKIQPSEPRDSAVYFCASGFPPSSGGNYEQYFGPGTRLTVT.

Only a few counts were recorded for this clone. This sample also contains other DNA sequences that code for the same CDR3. The DNA for the CDR3 is TGTGCCAGTAGTATCAGGGGCAGCTCCTACGAGCAGTACTTC. Translation: CASSIRGSSYEQYF. The V gene is TRBV19, the J gene TRBJ2-7; tentative D call: TRBD1 (6 bases). V lost 3 bases and J 0 bases, leaving 9 bases between the germline ends. The germline CDR1 and CDR2 sequences are LNHDA and SQIVND (reference sequence). The CDR3 extends over 14 amino acids.

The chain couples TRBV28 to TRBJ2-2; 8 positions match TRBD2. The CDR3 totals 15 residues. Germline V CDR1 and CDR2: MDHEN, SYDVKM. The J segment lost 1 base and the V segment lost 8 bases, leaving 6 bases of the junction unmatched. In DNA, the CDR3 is TGTGCCAGCCAAAGGAGCGGGAGGAACACCGGGGAGCTGTTTTTT. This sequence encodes CASQRSGRNTGELFF.

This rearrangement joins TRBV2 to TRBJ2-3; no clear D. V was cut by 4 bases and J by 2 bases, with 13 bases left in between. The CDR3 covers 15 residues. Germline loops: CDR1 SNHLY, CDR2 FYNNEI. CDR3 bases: TGTGCCAGCAGTGCGGAGTCACCCAACACAGATACGCAGTATTTT. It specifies CASSAESPNTDTQYF.

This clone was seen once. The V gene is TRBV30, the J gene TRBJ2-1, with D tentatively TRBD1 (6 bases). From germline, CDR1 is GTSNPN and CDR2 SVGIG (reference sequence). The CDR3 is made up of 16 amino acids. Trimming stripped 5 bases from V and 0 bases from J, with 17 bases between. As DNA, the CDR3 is TGTGCCTGGGGGGGCCGGTCGGGAATCTCCTACAATGAGCAGTTCTTC. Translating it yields CAWGGRSGISYNEQFF. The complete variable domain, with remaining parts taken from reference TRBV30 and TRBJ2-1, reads SQTIHQWPATLVQPVGSPLSLECTVEGTSNPNLYWYRQAAGRGLQLLFYSVGIGQISSEVPQNLSASRPQDRQFILSSKKLLLSDSGFYLCAWGGRSGISYNEQFFGPGTRLTVL.

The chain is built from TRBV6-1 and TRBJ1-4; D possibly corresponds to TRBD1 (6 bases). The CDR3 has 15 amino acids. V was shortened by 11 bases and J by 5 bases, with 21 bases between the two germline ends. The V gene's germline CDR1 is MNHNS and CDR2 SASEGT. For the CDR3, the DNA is TGTGCCGGCCAAGGAGGGGGGGACGTCAATGAAAAACTGTTTTTT. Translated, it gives CAGQGGGDVNEKLFF.

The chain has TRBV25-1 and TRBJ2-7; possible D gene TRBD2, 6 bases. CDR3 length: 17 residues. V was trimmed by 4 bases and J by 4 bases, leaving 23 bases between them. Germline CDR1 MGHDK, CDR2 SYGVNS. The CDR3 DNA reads TGTGCCAGCAGTGGGAAGGGACTCCACATCTACTCATACGAGCAGTACTTC. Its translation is CASSGKGLHIYSYEQYF.

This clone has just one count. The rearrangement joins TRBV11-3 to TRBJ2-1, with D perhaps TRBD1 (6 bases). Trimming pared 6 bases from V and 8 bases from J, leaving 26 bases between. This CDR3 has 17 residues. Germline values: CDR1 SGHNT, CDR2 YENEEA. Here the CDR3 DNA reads TGTGCCAGCAGTCACGGACAGCCGGCTGGAGGTCCTCATGAGCAGTTCTTC. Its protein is CASSHGQPAGGPHEQFF.

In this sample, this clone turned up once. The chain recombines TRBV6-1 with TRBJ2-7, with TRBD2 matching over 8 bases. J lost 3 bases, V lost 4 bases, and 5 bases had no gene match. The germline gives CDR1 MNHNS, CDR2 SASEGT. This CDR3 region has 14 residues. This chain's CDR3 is CASSARGLDYEQYF. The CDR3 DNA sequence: TGTGCCAGCAGTGCAAGGGGACTAGACTACGAGCAGTACTTC.

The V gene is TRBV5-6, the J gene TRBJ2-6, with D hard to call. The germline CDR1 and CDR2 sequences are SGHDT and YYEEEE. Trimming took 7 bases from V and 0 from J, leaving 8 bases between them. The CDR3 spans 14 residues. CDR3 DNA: TGTGCCAGCTCTGGCAGCTCTGGGGCCAACGTCCTGACTTTC. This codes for CASSGSSGANVLTF.

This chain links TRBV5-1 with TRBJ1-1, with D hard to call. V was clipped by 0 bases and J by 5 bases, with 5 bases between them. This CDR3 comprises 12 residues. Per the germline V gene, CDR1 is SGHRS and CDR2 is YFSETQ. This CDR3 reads CASSLGTTEAFF. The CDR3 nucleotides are TGCGCCAGCAGCTTGGGAACAACTGAAGCTTTCTTT. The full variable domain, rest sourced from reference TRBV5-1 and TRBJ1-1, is KAGVTQTPRYLIKTRGQQVTLSCSPISGHRSVSWYQQTPGQGLQFLFEYFSETQRNKGNFPGRFSGRQFSNSRSEMNVSTLELGDSALYLCASSLGTTEAFFGQGTRLTVV.

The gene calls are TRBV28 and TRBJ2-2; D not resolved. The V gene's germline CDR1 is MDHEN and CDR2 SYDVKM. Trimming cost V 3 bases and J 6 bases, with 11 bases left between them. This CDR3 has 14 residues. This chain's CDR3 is CASSLVIEAGELFF. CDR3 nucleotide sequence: TGTGCCAGCAGTTTGGTCATCGAGGCCGGGGAGCTGTTTTTT.

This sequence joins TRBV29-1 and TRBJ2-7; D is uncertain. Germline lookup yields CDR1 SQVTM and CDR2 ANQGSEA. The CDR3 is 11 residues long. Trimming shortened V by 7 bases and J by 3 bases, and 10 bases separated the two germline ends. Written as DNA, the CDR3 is TGCAGCGGGCTTACAGACTACGAGCAGTACTTC. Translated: CSGLTDYEQYF.

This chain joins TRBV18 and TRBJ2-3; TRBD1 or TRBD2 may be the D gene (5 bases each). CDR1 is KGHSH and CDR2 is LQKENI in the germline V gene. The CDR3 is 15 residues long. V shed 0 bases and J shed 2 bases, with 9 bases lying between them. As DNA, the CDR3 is TGTGCCAGCTCACCACCGGGACCTCTCACAGATACGCAGTATTTT. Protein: CASSPPGPLTDTQYF.

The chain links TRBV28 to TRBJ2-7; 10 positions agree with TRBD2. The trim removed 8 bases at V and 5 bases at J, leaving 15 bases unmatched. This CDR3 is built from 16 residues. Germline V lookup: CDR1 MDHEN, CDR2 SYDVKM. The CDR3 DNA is TGTGCCAGCGGTTATCTAGCGGGAGTCGGTTGGGACGAGCAGTACTTC. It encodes CASGYLAGVGWDEQYF.

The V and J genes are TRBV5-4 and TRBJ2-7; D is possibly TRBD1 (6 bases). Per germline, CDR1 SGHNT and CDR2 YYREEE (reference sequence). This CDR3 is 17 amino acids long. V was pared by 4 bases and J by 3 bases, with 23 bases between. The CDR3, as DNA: TGTGCCAGCAGCAAGACACTCAACAGGGTCCCCCTCTACGAGCAGTACTTC. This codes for CASSKTLNRVPLYEQYF.

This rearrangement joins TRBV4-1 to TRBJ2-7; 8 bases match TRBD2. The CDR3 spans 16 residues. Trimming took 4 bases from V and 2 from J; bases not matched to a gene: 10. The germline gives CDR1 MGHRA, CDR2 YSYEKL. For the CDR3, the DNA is TGCGCCAGCAGCCCTTCTGGAGCGGGAGTAACCTACGAGCAGTACTTC. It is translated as CASSPSGAGVTYEQYF.